This T cell receptor beta chain was identified in a study of T cell clonality in common variable immunodeficiency. Study conclusions and caveats: CVID subjects had higher TCRbeta clonality than healthy controls, most marked in about a third.

In germline, CDR1 is WSHSY, CDR2 SAAADI. The CDR3 is 17 amino acids. V dropped 8 bases and J dropped 0; count of bases not matched to a gene: 9. Repertoires were generated with immunoSEQ multiplex PCR, while TCRdb's copy carries only in-frame clones and drops some. Listed for the sample are about 40,000 clones, none seen a single time. This clone was counted a few times. Its matching antigen is unknown. The read terminates 3 residues before the CDR3 end, so the remaining end is supplied by the germline J gene. V is TRBV10-2 and J is TRBJ2-6, with 8 positions matching TRBD2. The specimen sequenced was peripheral blood mononuclear cells. The receptor's source is a person aged 18 to 70 in good health. CDR3 DNA, as far as it was read: TGCGCCAGCTCTGATCCTAGCGGGCCCTCTGGGGCCAACGTC. This encodes CASSDPSGPSGANV. The CDR3 reads in full as CASSDPSGPSGANVLTF.